What follows describes a single T cell receptor (beta chain). Its antigen specificity is not known. One end of the junction varies from germline; a read error may be responsible. Ophthalmopathy patients had moderately to severely active disease, Clinical Activity Score of at least 3, NOSPECS grade of at least 4, and disease duration under 3 months. Patients with other autoimmune diseases, uncontrolled infections, pregnancy or lactation were excluded from the study. Diagnosis was based on clinical symptoms, serum thyroxine, TRAb, thyroid ultrasound and orbital computed tomography. Using Ficoll-Paque density gradient centrifugation, PBMCs were isolated from less than 13 ml of fresh peripheral blood. Trizol reagent was used to extract the total RNA, and its quality was then checked on an Agilent 2100 Bioanalyzer. The sample belongs to a study of Graves' ophthalmopathy and Graves' hyperthyroidism (dated by TCRdb to between 2018 and 2020). With respect to the entire study: Peripheral blood was collected at initial diagnosis, before any treatment. Once sampling was done, hyperthyroidism patients were given methimazole at a starting dose of 30 mg daily, while ophthalmopathy patients were given high-dose intravenous methylprednisolone. For training and testing, the 100 or so patients in the discovery cohort were randomly divided in a 7:3 ratio. In about six hyperthyroidism patients, the T-cell repertoires found in thyroid tissue were compared with those found in blood. The study used signatures of the TCR beta repertoire to tell Graves' ophthalmopathy apart from Graves' hyperthyroidism and to predict which patients would progress to ophthalmopathy. In total, 135 blood samples were TCR-sequenced: around 42 ophthalmopathy, about 75 hyperthyroidism and some 17 hyperthyroidism-to-ophthalmopathy patients. An independent validation cohort was composed of roughly 18 hyperthyroidism patients and more than 15 patients who later progressed from hyperthyroidism to ophthalmopathy. A discovery set of 90 to 100 patients (approximately 42 ophthalmopathy, under 65 stable hyperthyroidism) was enrolled to explore V-J signatures distinguishing ophthalmopathy from hyperthyroidism.

The germline V gene sets CDR1 to SGHDT and CDR2 to YYEEEE. The CDR3, from cysteine to phenylalanine, totals 13 residues. Of all the DNA, just the CDR3 is kept, 39 bases in frame from base 1. For repertoire sequencing, the TCR beta CDR3 regions were amplified from RNA transcripts. A first-round RT-PCR used HTBI primers with the Qiagen OneStep RT-PCR kit, followed by a second-round multiplex PCR, size selection and purification. Libraries were sequenced paired-end with 100 bp reads on an Illumina HiSeq2000. Concerning the study's data processing: Reads were processed with SOAPnuke, discarding reads with adapters, uncalled bases, mean Phred below 15, or no exact constant-primer or identifier match. High-quality paired reads were merged with COPE v1.2.5. Unique nucleotide sequences were defined as clonotypes and aligned to IMGT TRB V, D and J references using MiTCR v1.1. Only V-J combinations with frequency above 0.0001 were analysed, covering 98% to 99.2% of repertoires. For each V-J combination, a TCR clonal expansion and chaos score was defined as the ratio of F50 clonal expansion to chaos observed in the TCRdist matrix. Welch's t-statistics and random forest were used to reduce features to about a dozen V-J combinations, which were fed into a naive Bayes classifier. The similarity between thyroid and blood repertoires was quantified using the Morisita-Horn index. Through fastp at Q25 and MiXCR, TCRdb rebuilt clones from the public reads, retaining in-frame beta chains. Rows with one shared CDR3 protein collapse into an entry with the most common genes and DNA. The V and J calls shown here were made by TCRdb, not taken from the authors' results. This sample lists 150,000 to 200,000 distinct CDR3 sequences; approximately 40% were detected once. 7.5% to 10% of the sample goes to the ten largest clones.

Findings and caveats that apply to the study as a whole: In validation, the model predicted ophthalmopathy progression with about 71% sensitivity and approximately 78% specificity; roughly eleven predicted patients were CT-confirmed with GO in a median of approximately 6.5 months. In cross-validation, the 13-signature model distinguished ophthalmopathy from stable hyperthyroidism with around 90% sensitivity and 81% to 82% specificity, while in the test set the corresponding values were about 79% and 69%. Most of the expanded thyroid clonotypes with a frequency above 0.001 were also detected in blood, and it was suggested that the thyroid immune response may be reflected by blood repertoires. Sample size was not predetermined statistically, and investigators were not blinded to group allocation.

The sample taken for sequencing was peripheral blood. The V and J genes are TRBV5-6 and TRBJ1-5, with no confidently assigned D gene. The sequence came from a man in his thirties or forties with Graves' ophthalmopathy. Donor details come from another sample of the same person, matched by shared clones. The DNA sequence is given as TGTGCCAACAGCTTGGACGGGGATCAGCCCCAGCATTTT. Its protein is CANSLDGDQPQHF.